A selection of T cell receptor beta chains follows, all from one sample in a study of T cells after yellow fever vaccination. TCRdb re-called the 5' RACE reads with MiXCR, one entry per CDR3 protein. The sample has hundreds of thousands of distinct CDR3 sequences; 9.5% to 13% are singletons. Sequenced material: PBMCs, taken on the day of the first yellow fever vaccination. These receptors originate from a man aged 18 to 30 who received the YFV17D yellow fever vaccine. Both conserved end residues are part of each CDR3. A D gene is named only where the DNA matches it firmly. Rows give clone size only sometimes, using once, few, many, or a class for an expanded clone.

D gene	V gene	J gene	clone size	CDR3 protein	CDR3 DNA
.	TRBV7-2	TRBJ1-5	many	CASSPHGSGPQHF	TGTGCCAGCAGCCCACACGGGTCGGGGCCCCAGCATTTT
.	TRBV7-2	TRBJ1-5	few	CASSLRGHGQPQHF	TGTGCCAGCAGCTTACGGGGGCACGGTCAGCCCCAGCATTTT
TRBD1	TRBV12-3/TRBV12-4	TRBJ2-4	.	CASSSWTGKNIQYF	TGTGCCAGCAGTTCGTGGACAGGGAAAAACATTCAGTACTTC
.	TRBV20-1	TRBJ2-5	few	CSARARGESQETQYF	TGCAGTGCTAGAGCTCGGGGCGAAAGCCAAGAGACCCAGTACTTC
.	TRBV2	TRBJ2-1	few	CASSEEVYYNEQFF	TGTGCCAGCAGTGAAGAGGTCTACTACAATGAGCAGTTCTTC
.	TRBV24-1	TRBJ1-1	.	CATSSGLTEAFF	TGTGCCACCAGCTCAGGGTTGACTGAAGCTTTCTTT
.	TRBV4-1	TRBJ2-1	few	CASSQDPTGEQFF	TGCGCCAGCAGCCAAGATCCGACGGGCGAGCAGTTCTTC
TRBD2	TRBV20-1	TRBJ2-1	.	CSAPPGLAGVKSYNEQFF	TGCAGTGCTCCTCCGGGACTAGCGGGGGTGAAGTCCTACAATGAGCAGTTCTTC
.	TRBV29-1	TRBJ1-1	many	CSVHPPGPINTEAFF	TGCAGCGTTCATCCCCCCGGACCGATAAACACTGAAGCTTTCTTT
.	TRBV7-2	TRBJ2-3	.	CASSLLKDTQYF	TGTGCCAGCAGCTTATTGAAAGATACGCAGTATTTT
.	TRBV7-8	TRBJ1-5	.	CASSLSPDQPQHF	TGTGCCAGCAGCTTATCTCCGGATCAGCCCCAGCATTTT
TRBD1	TRBV7-9	TRBJ2-3	.	CASSLGQGIDTQYF	TGTGCCAGCAGCCTGGGACAGGGTATCGATACGCAGTATTTT
.	TRBV5-1	TRBJ2-5	few	CASSRVGQSQETQYF	TGCGCCAGCTCTCGGGTAGGACAGTCTCAAGAGACCCAGTACTTC
.	TRBV11-2	TRBJ2-3	few	CASSLVTEPTDTQYF	TGTGCCAGCAGCTTAGTTACCGAACCAACAGATACGCAGTATTTT
TRBD1	TRBV7-2	TRBJ2-1	.	CASSVGGTGGNEQFF	TGTGCCAGCAGCGTAGGAGGGACAGGGGGCAATGAGCAGTTCTTC
.	TRBV7-6	TRBJ2-5	.	CASSSKRTGGGTQYF	TGTGCCAGCAGCTCGAAAAGGACAGGAGGGGGGACCCAGTACTTC
.	TRBV5-1	TRBJ1-2	.	CASSRQASTNYGYTF	TGCGCCAGCAGTCGACAGGCGTCTACTAACTATGGCTACACCTTC
.	TRBV12-3/TRBV12-4	TRBJ1-1	few	CASSNDEFKAFF	TGTGCCAGCAGTAATGACGAGTTTAAAGCTTTCTTT
.	TRBV6-2/TRBV6-3	TRBJ2-1	few	CASSPWDVAYNEQFF	TGTGCCAGCAGTCCCTGGGACGTGGCCTACAATGAGCAGTTCTTC
TRBD1	TRBV7-2	TRBJ1-5	.	CASSLNRGRDNQPQHF	TGTGCCAGCAGCTTGAACAGGGGGCGTGACAATCAGCCCCAGCATTTT
TRBD1	TRBV18	TRBJ2-3	few	CASSPTRTGSTDTQYF	TGTGCCAGCTCTCCCACCAGGACAGGGAGCACAGATACGCAGTATTTT
.	TRBV12-3/TRBV12-4	TRBJ1-1	.	CASTAQGRGPF	TGTGCCAGCACGGCCCAGGGGCGAGGCCCATTT
TRBD2	TRBV6-1	TRBJ2-1	few	CASSKLAGLNEQFF	TGTGCCAGCAGTAAACTAGCGGGCCTCAATGAGCAGTTCTTC
TRBD1	TRBV5-1	TRBJ2-5	.	CASSLEGTDQETQYF	TGCGCCAGCAGCTTGGAGGGGACAGACCAAGAGACCCAGTACTTC
.	TRBV10-3	TRBJ1-1	few	CAISEVPDLNTEAFF	TGTGCCATCAGTGAGGTTCCGGATTTGAACACTGAAGCTTTCTTT
.	TRBV2	TRBJ2-3	few	CASSGGPSGSTDTQYF	TGTGCCAGCAGTGGGGGGCCTAGCGGTAGCACAGATACGCAGTATTTT
.	TRBV2	TRBJ1-2	.	CASSPGFSHGYTF	TGTGCCAGCAGCCCAGGGTTTAGCCATGGCTACACCTTC
.	TRBV12-3/TRBV12-4	TRBJ2-7	.	CASQAQESSYEQYF	TGTGCCAGTCAGGCTCAGGAGAGCTCCTACGAGCAGTACTTC
TRBD1	TRBV7-3	TRBJ1-1	.	CASSRTGGYTEAFF	TGTGCCAGCAGCCGGACAGGGGGTTATACTGAAGCTTTCTTT
.	TRBV3-1	TRBJ2-2	.	CASSHNHFTGELFF	TGTGCCAGCAGCCACAACCACTTTACCGGGGAGCTGTTTTTT
.	TRBV12-3/TRBV12-4	TRBJ2-7	few	CASSTLGSSYEQYF	TGTGCCAGCAGTACGCTTGGGAGCTCCTACGAGCAGTACTTC
.	TRBV18	TRBJ2-5	few	CASSPPKGPAGETQYF	TGTGCCAGCTCACCACCCAAAGGCCCCGCAGGGGAGACCCAGTACTTC
.	TRBV27	TRBJ1-6	few	CASGSQRNSPLHF	TGTGCCAGCGGAAGTCAGAGGAATTCACCCCTCCACTTT
.	TRBV6-5	TRBJ2-7	many	CASSYSRGLYEQYF	TGTGCCAGCAGTTACTCTAGGGGCCTCTACGAGCAGTACTTC
.	TRBV29-1	TRBJ2-6	.	CSVEVEAYGANVLTF	TGCAGCGTTGAAGTAGAGGCTTATGGGGCCAACGTCCTGACTTTC
TRBD1	TRBV7-2	TRBJ2-1	.	CASSIGTGVLNEQFF	TGTGCCAGCAGCATCGGGACAGGGGTCTTGAATGAGCAGTTCTTC
.	TRBV21-1	TRBJ1-1	.	CASIRQSPNTEAFF	TGTGCCAGCATCCGACAGTCCCCGAACACTGAAGCTTTCTTT
.	TRBV11-2	TRBJ2-3	many	CASSPTPLSTDTQYF	TGTGCCAGCAGCCCGACACCTCTAAGCACAGATACGCAGTATTTT